These 24 T cell receptor beta chains were sequenced from one sample in a study of Graves' ophthalmopathy and Graves' hyperthyroidism. Amplification from RNA transcripts yielded the TCR beta CDR3 regions. The library came from an HTBI-primed first-round RT-PCR and a second-round multiplex PCR. MiXCR, run by TCRdb on the multiplex PCR reads, gives a single entry per CDR3 protein. The data show 360,000 or so distinct CDR3 sequences, roughly 18% seen once. The sequenced material came from peripheral blood. The source of these receptors is a woman aged 18-30 years with Graves' ophthalmopathy.

There are many counts of this clonotype. The V call is TRBV28, the J call TRBJ1-5; D is ambiguous. The CDR3 is 13 amino acids. V gave up 6 bases and J gave up 11 bases, with 17 bases separating them. Looked up from germline, CDR1 is MDHEN and CDR2 is SYDVKM. Written as DNA, the CDR3 is TGTGCCAGCAGCCCCGTAGGGAGGTCAGCCCAGCATTTT. It encodes CASSPVGRSAQHF.

This clonotype was seen repeatedly, ten times or more. The chain uses TRBV27 and TRBJ2-5, with D perhaps being TRBD1 or TRBD2 (5 bases each). V lost 8 bases and J 5 bases, leaving 12 bases between the germline ends. From germline, CDR1 is MNHEY and CDR2 SMNVEV (reference sequence). The CDR3 is 12 amino acids. The CDR3 sequence is CASGGPMETQYF. In DNA form, the CDR3 reads TGTGCCAGCGGGGGTCCTATGGAGACCCAGTACTTC.

This clonotype was counted at least ten times. The rearrangement links TRBV30 to TRBJ1-1; 7 bases match TRBD1. This CDR3 spans 12 amino acids. V lost 4 bases to trimming and J lost 6 bases; unmatched junction nucleotides: 5. Germline CDR1 reads GTSNPN; CDR2 reads SVGIG (reference sequence). The CDR3 reads CAWKQGTAEAFF. The CDR3 coding sequence is TGTGCCTGGAAACAGGGGACCGCTGAAGCTTTCTTT.

The table lists this clonotype with many counts. Just one base apart from a much larger clone, this may be a read error. The rearrangement links TRBV28 to TRBJ2-2; D not resolved. The CDR3 spans 17 residues. Trimming took off 5 bases at V and 0 bases at J, with 16 bases between the two ends. Germline assignment: CDR1 MDHEN and CDR2 SYDVKM. The CDR3 nucleotides are TGTGCCAGCAGTCCCTACCTGGACGGCGCGAACACCGGGGAGCTGTTTTTT. Residues: CASSPYLDGANTGELFF.

V is TRBV2 and J is TRBJ2-7; a possible D gene is TRBD2 (6 bases). This CDR3 has 14 amino acids. V lost 2 bases and J lost 5, with 13 bases in between. Germline CDR1 SNHLY, CDR2 FYNNEI. The CDR3 DNA reads TGTGCCAGCAGTGAATATTCGGGAGTGAACGAGCAGTACTTC. Protein: CASSEYSGVNEQYF.

The table lists this clonotype with many counts. The rearrangement joins TRBV12-3 or TRBV12-4 to TRBJ2-5; D is possibly TRBD2 (5 bases). Trimming left V 6 bases short and J 2 bases short, with 7 bases between. This CDR3 region has 12 residues. The CDR3 reads CASRPGQETQYF. CDR3 nucleotide sequence: TGTGCCAGCAGACCGGGGCAAGAGACCCAGTACTTC.

This clonotype was seen only a few times. The gene calls are TRBV12-3 or TRBV12-4 and TRBJ1-5, with D perhaps matching TRBD1 (5 bases). The CDR3 contains 15 residues. V lost 5 bases and J lost 3, with 14 bases in between. The CDR3 coding sequence is TGTGCCAGCAGTCAGGGACGGATAATCAATCAGCCCCAGCATTTT. Its protein is CASSQGRIINQPQHF.

The chain is built from TRBV11-2 and TRBJ2-7; D call uncertain. The CDR3 has 14 residues. V lost 5 bases and J lost 7, with 18 bases in between. Looked up from germline, CDR1 is SGHAT and CDR2 is FQNNGV. The CDR3 DNA reads TGTGCCAGCAGCCATGTCCGGGCAGCTGGGGAGCAGTACTTC. Translated: CASSHVRAAGEQYF.

This clonotype occurred many times. This chain joins TRBV6-2 or TRBV6-3 and TRBJ2-4, with D tentatively TRBD1 (5 bases). The ends were cut back, 6 bases at V and 0 bases at J, with 9 bases in the middle. This CDR3 is built from 14 residues. Germline CDR1 is MNHEY and CDR2 is SVGEGT. The DNA of the CDR3 is TGTGCCAGCAGACAGGTTCTAGCCAAAAACATTCAGTACTTC. It translates to CASRQVLAKNIQYF.

This chain links TRBV6-2 or TRBV6-3 with TRBJ1-2; no definite D call. This CDR3 has 15 residues. CDR1 and CDR2 from the germline V gene are MNHEY and SVGEGT. V lost 2 bases and J 5 bases, leaving 15 bases between the germline ends. The CDR3 sequence: CASSYREDLGYGYTF. The CDR3 coding sequence is TGTGCCAGCAGTTACAGGGAGGACCTTGGGTATGGCTACACCTTC.

This clonotype has ten or more counts. The rearrangement joins TRBV7-2 to TRBJ2-7; the match to TRBD2 covers 10 bases. The V gene's germline CDR1 is SGHTA and CDR2 FQGNSA. The CDR3 length is 14 residues. Trimming at V came to 8 bases and at J to 4 bases, leaving 8 bases not matched to a gene. The CDR3 here is CASGRTSGRYEQYF. The CDR3, as DNA: TGTGCCAGCGGCAGGACTAGCGGACGATACGAGCAGTACTTC.

This clonotype was seen repeatedly, ten times or more. The chain carries TRBV13 and TRBJ2-7; 9 bases align to TRBD1. J lost 0 bases, V lost 3 bases, and 6 bases had no gene match. The germline CDR1 and CDR2 sequences are PRHDT and FYEKMQ (reference sequence). CDR3 length: 16 residues. The CDR3 reads CASSLAPDRGSYEQYF. In DNA form, the CDR3 reads TGTGCCAGCAGCTTGGCACCGGACAGGGGCTCCTACGAGCAGTACTTC.

This clonotype was detected ten times or more. The chain carries TRBV4-2 and TRBJ2-2; the match to TRBD2 covers 10 bases. V lost 0 bases to trimming and J lost 2 bases; unmatched junction nucleotides: 3. The germline gives CDR1 LGHNA, CDR2 YNFKEQ. The CDR3 runs 17 residues. CDR3 in amino acids: CASSQEVAGGNTGELFF. The CDR3 DNA reads TGTGCCAGCAGCCAAGAGGTAGCGGGAGGAAACACCGGGGAGCTGTTTTTT.

This clonotype came up many times. V usage is TRBV27 and J usage is TRBJ2-7; D is unresolved. The V end was cut by 0 bases, the J end by 4 bases, with 7 bases between. Germline values: CDR1 MNHEY, CDR2 SMNVEV (reference sequence). The CDR3 runs 13 residues. Here the CDR3 reads CASSLSSGYEQYF. In nucleotides, the CDR3 is TGTGCCAGCAGTTTATCTTCTGGTTACGAGCAGTACTTC.

There are many counts of this clonotype. This rearrangement joins TRBV2 to TRBJ1-6; D is uncertain. V lost 8 bases and J 7 bases, leaving 15 bases between the germline ends. Germline CDR1 SNHLY, CDR2 FYNNEI. CDR3 length: 14 amino acids. CDR3 protein: CASRGSPDNSPLHF. DNA for the CDR3: TGTGCCAGCCGCGGCAGCCCGGACAATTCACCCCTCCACTTT.

This clonotype was observed many times. The rearrangement links TRBV15 to TRBJ1-2; no firm D call. V shed 1 base and J shed 5 bases, with 17 bases lying between them. CDR3 length: 16 residues. Per the germline V gene, CDR1 is LNHNV and CDR2 is YYDKDF (reference sequence). The CDR3 region has the DNA TGTGCCACCAGCAGAGCCCGGGAGCCCGGTGTTTATGGCTACACCTTC. Translation: CATSRAREPGVYGYTF. The entire variable domain, with the rest obtained from reference TRBV15 and TRBJ1-2, is as follows: DAMVIQNPRYQVTQFGKPVTLSCSQTLNHNVMYWYQQKSSQAPKLLFHYYDKDFNNEADTPDNFQSRRPNTSFCFLDIRSPGLGDTAMYLCATSRAREPGVYGYTFGSGTRLTVV.

This clonotype was detected many times. CDR3 DNA: TGTGCCAGCAGTTTGAGAGGGAGGGCGGACGCTCAGTACTTC. Translated, it gives CASSLRGRADAQYF. The chain carries TRBV12-3 or TRBV12-4 and TRBJ2-7; 7 bases fit TRBD2. This CDR3 spans 14 amino acids. The V segment lost 3 bases and the J segment 10 bases; nucleotides outside the gene matches: 12.

In its sample, this clonotype was seen many times. The V call is TRBV18, the J call TRBJ2-7, with 9 bases matching TRBD1. V lost 2 bases and J lost 6; bases outside the gene matches: 8. Germline assignment: CDR1 KGHSH and CDR2 LQKENI. CDR3 length: 15 amino acids. This chain's CDR3 is CASSPGISTGGEQYF. As DNA, the CDR3 is TGTGCCAGCTCACCAGGGATATCGACAGGGGGCGAGCAGTACTTC.

This clonotype was observed many times. V is TRBV6-2 or TRBV6-3 and J is TRBJ2-7, with 9 bases aligning to TRBD1. Germline CDR1 and CDR2: MNHEY and SVGEGT. Trimming removed 5 bases from V and 5 bases from J; junction bases left unmatched: 10. The CDR3 totals 15 residues. The CDR3 DNA reads as TGTGCCAGCAGTCATCCCGGGACAGGGCCCCACGAGCAGTACTTC. Its protein is CASSHPGTGPHEQYF.

This clonotype was counted at least ten times. The chain is built from TRBV7-2 and TRBJ1-2, with D unresolved. Per germline, CDR1 SGHTA and CDR2 FQGNSA. Trimming shortened V by 1 base and J by 3 bases, and 9 bases separated the two germline ends. This CDR3 has 14 residues. CDR3 nucleotides: TGTGCCAGCAGCTTAGGGGTGGGTCACTATGGCTACACCTTC. This gives the protein CASSLGVGHYGYTF.

This clonotype was counted at least ten times. V usage is TRBV9 and J usage is TRBJ2-5; D is possibly TRBD1 (6 bases). The germline V gene has CDR1 SGDLS and CDR2 YYNGEE. Trimming stripped 0 bases from V and 1 base from J, with 13 bases between. The CDR3 consists of 16 residues. The CDR3 DNA follows: TGTGCCAGCAGCGTAGCTCCAGGGGTTGGCCAAGAGACCCAGTACTTC. This translates into CASSVAPGVGQETQYF.

There are many counts of this clonotype. The chain couples TRBV2 to TRBJ1-1; possibly TRBD1 for D (6 bases). This CDR3 contains 13 residues. Germline V CDR1 and CDR2: SNHLY, FYNNEI. V lost 0 bases and J lost 11, with 13 bases in between. The CDR3: CASSEAPGGKAFF. CDR3 sequence (DNA): TGTGCCAGCAGTGAAGCGCCCGGGGGCAAGGCTTTCTTT.

V and J are TRBV7-2 and TRBJ1-5; 8 bases line up with TRBD1. From germline, CDR1 is SGHTA and CDR2 FQGNSA. After removal of 2 bases from V and 6 bases from J, the junction contained 6 bases not matched to a gene. The CDR3 is 15 residues long. CDR3 amino acids: CASSLQGQGGQPQHF. CDR3 DNA sequence: TGTGCCAGCAGCTTACAAGGACAGGGCGGTCAGCCCCAGCATTTT.

CDR3 in DNA: TGTGCCAGCAGTTTGTTTCGGGACAGGAGTTACACTGAAGCTTTCTTT. Protein sequence: CASSLFRDRSYTEAFF. This chain connects TRBV28 to TRBJ1-1; the match to TRBD1 covers 8 bases. The CDR3 spans 16 residues. V dropped 3 bases and J dropped 3; count of bases not matched to a gene: 9. Germline assignment: CDR1 MDHEN and CDR2 SYDVKM.